Shown below are 21 T cell receptor beta chains from a single sample sequenced in a study of cytomegalovirus exposure and HLA in healthy donors. PCR amplification relied on 60 Vbeta primers (plus 13 Jbeta primers). Libraries were prepared by immunoSEQ multiplex PCR; TCRdb keeps only in-frame clonotypes and omits some of them. The table lists 35,000 or so clones. The sequenced sample was PBMCs. The source is a middle-aged man in good health and CMV-seropositive.

The chain recombines TRBV2 with TRBJ1-4, with D hard to call. The ends were cut back, 11 bases at V and 0 bases at J, with 16 bases in the middle. CDR1 is SNHLY and CDR2 is FYNNEI in the germline V gene. This CDR3 has 15 residues. CDR3 amino acids: CAYTPGEPTNEKLFF. The CDR3 nucleotides read TGTGCCTATACGCCGGGAGAACCAACTAATGAAAAACTGTTTTTT.

The chain links TRBV1 to TRBJ2-7; the D segment call TRBD2 is taken from the table without a DNA check. TRBV1 is reported as a pseudogene. The CDR3 loop spans 12 amino acids. The CDR3 DNA is TGCACCAGCAGCCAGGGGGGGGTTGGGCAGTACTTC. Protein product: CTSSQGGVGQYF.

V and J are TRBV30 and TRBJ1-5; D perhaps matches TRBD1 (6 bases). This CDR3 is built from 15 residues. Trimming removed 1 base from V and 4 bases from J, with 14 bases in between. Per the germline V gene, CDR1 is GTSNPN and CDR2 is SVGIG (reference sequence). CDR3: CAWSGVGGRNQPQHF. The CDR3 region has the DNA TGTGCCTGGAGTGGAGTAGGGGGACGGAATCAGCCCCAGCATTTT.

The chain carries TRBV19 and TRBJ2-1; 14 nucleotides agree with TRBD2. CDR3 size: 14 residues. The V and J ends lost 5 bases and 8 bases, in that order; junction bases with no gene match: 2. Germline lookup yields CDR1 LNHDA and CDR2 SQIVND (reference sequence). Here the CDR3 DNA reads TGTGCCAGTAGTCCGGGACTAGCGGGAGATGAGCAGTTCTTC. Translated, it gives CASSPGLAGDEQFF.

The gene calls are TRBV6-4 and TRBJ2-3; D is uncertain. The length of the CDR3 is 14 residues. Germline CDR1 is MRHNA and CDR2 is SNTAGT. With 1 base removed from V and 2 bases from J, the gap between germline ends came to 7 bases. This CDR3 is CASSDLGATDTQYF. Here the CDR3 DNA reads TGTGCCAGCAGTGACTTGGGCGCCACAGATACGCAGTATTTT.

The chain recombines TRBV7-9 with TRBJ2-7; TRBD2 matches 9 bases. The CDR3 sequence is 16 residues long. CDR1 is SEHNR, CDR2 FQNEAQ, per germline (reference sequence). After removal of 4 bases from V and 0 bases from J, the junction contained 7 bases not matched to a gene. The CDR3 nucleotides are TGTGCCAGCAGCTCTGGAGGCGGGAGGGCCTCCTACGAGCAGTACTTC. It codes for CASSSGGGRASYEQYF.

The chain carries TRBV10-3 and TRBJ2-7, with 11 bases that match TRBD2. Germline V CDR1 and CDR2: ENHRY, SYGVKD. The CDR3 contains 16 residues. V shed 2 bases, J shed 7 bases, and the junction held 10 bases outside the gene matches. This chain's CDR3 is CAISETGTSGPGEQYF. The CDR3, as DNA: TGTGCCATCAGTGAGACCGGGACTAGCGGTCCTGGGGAGCAGTACTTC.

As to this clone: Since no conserved phenylalanine or tryptophan closes the CDR3, a read error is the likely cause. The chain uses TRBV15 and TRBJ1-2; D remains ambiguous. The CDR3 runs 15 residues. CDR1 is LNHNV, CDR2 YYDKDF, per germline (reference sequence). Trimming stripped 0 bases from V and 6 bases from J, with 14 bases between. The CDR3 is CATSREGVPSHGYTL. The CDR3 DNA reads as TGTGCCACCAGCAGAGAGGGCGTCCCATCTCATGGCTACACCCTC.

This chain uses TRBV19 with TRBJ1-4; D not certain. Germline CDR1 is LNHDA and CDR2 is SQIVND (reference sequence). The V gene lost 2 bases and the J gene lost 5 bases, with 12 bases spanning the gap. The CDR3 is 15 residues long. In DNA form, the CDR3 reads TGTGCCAGTAGTATACTTACCGGGAGGAATGAAAAACTGTTTTTT. As protein: CASSILTGRNEKLFF.

V gene TRBV27 combines with J gene TRBJ1-1; maybe TRBD1 (5 bases). CDR3 length equals 14 residues. From germline, CDR1 is MNHEY and CDR2 SMNVEV (reference sequence). V was cut by 8 bases and J by 4 bases, with 17 bases left in between. The CDR3 here is CASSWEGRGTEAFF. CDR3 DNA sequence: TGTGCCAGCTCCTGGGAGGGGCGTGGCACTGAAGCTTTCTTT.

This chain uses TRBV7-2 with TRBJ2-7; 11 nucleotides align to TRBD2. This CDR3 is built from 15 residues. After removal of 4 bases from V and 4 bases from J, the junction contained 6 bases not matched to a gene. Germline V CDR1 and CDR2: SGHTA, FQGNSA. CDR3 DNA sequence: TGTGCCAGCAGCTACCTTAGCGGGAGGGATTACGAGCAGTACTTC. Amino acid sequence: CASSYLSGRDYEQYF.

V is TRBV30 and J is TRBJ2-5, with TRBD1 identical over 7 bases. The CDR3 contains 14 residues. The germline V gene has CDR1 GTSNPN and CDR2 SVGIG (reference sequence). Trimming removed 1 base from V and 2 bases from J; junction bases left unmatched: 4. CDR3 in DNA: TGTGCCTGGAGTGGGGGGACAGTACAAGAGACCCAGTACTTC. It encodes CAWSGGTVQETQYF.

The chain joins TRBV18 to TRBJ2-7, with 7 bases that match TRBD2. The V gene end was trimmed by 3 bases and the J gene end by 3 bases; junction bases not matched to a gene: 8. CDR3 size: 15 residues. CDR1 KGHSH and CDR2 LQKENI come from the germline V gene. The CDR3 loop is CASSPPSGKGYEQYF. The CDR3 nucleotides read TGTGCCAGCTCACCCCCCAGCGGGAAGGGCTACGAGCAGTACTTC.

The rearrangement links TRBV5-1 to TRBJ1-3; perhaps TRBD1 as D (5 bases). Germline CDR1 reads SGHRS; CDR2 reads YFSETQ. The CDR3 covers 16 residues. V was cut by 0 bases and J by 15 bases, with 25 bases left in between. The CDR3 loop reads CASSLGFPGSDNGGYF. The CDR3 DNA reads as TGCGCCAGCAGCTTGGGATTCCCCGGGAGCGACAATGGGGGATATTTT.

The chain joins TRBV7-9 to TRBJ2-3; TRBD1 might be the D (6 bases). The CDR3 contains 15 residues. V dropped 1 base and J dropped 2 bases, with 10 bases sitting between them. The germline gives CDR1 SEHNR, CDR2 FQNEAQ (reference sequence). The CDR3 DNA is TGTGCCAGCAGCTTAGGGGGGCTCAACACAGATACGCAGTATTTT. Its translation: CASSLGGLNTDTQYF.

This chain connects TRBV6-6 to TRBJ2-2; possibly TRBD2 for D (6 bases). The CDR3 length is 15 residues. Trimming shortened V by 6 bases and J by 6 bases, and 17 bases separated the two germline ends. CDR1 and CDR2 (germline): MNHNY, SVGAGI (reference sequence). CDR3 in DNA: TGTGCCAGCAGCTGGACCCATGGGGAGGCCGGGGAGCTGTTTTTT. It specifies CASSWTHGEAGELFF.

The chain joins TRBV7-9 to TRBJ2-7; tentative D call: TRBD1 (6 bases). V was shortened by 4 bases and J by 5 bases, with 9 bases between the two germline ends. The CDR3 consists of 12 residues. The germline V gene encodes CDR1 SEHNR and CDR2 FQNEAQ (reference sequence). The CDR3 coding sequence is TGTGCCAGCAGCTCCCGACAGGACGAGCAGTACTTC. Translating gives CASSSRQDEQYF. Supplemented by reference TRBV7-9 and TRBJ2-7, the full variable domain reads DTGVSQNPRHKITKRGQNVTFRCDPISEHNRLYWYRQTLGQGPEFLTYFQNEAQLEKSRLLSDRFSAERPKGSFSTLEIQRTEQGDSAMYLCASSSRQDEQYFGPGTRLTVT.

The chain links TRBV27 to TRBJ2-7; the D gene is possibly TRBD2 (5 bases). Between the trimmed V and J ends, which lost 5 bases and 2 bases, there was a span of 10 bases. The CDR3 is made up of 13 amino acids. Germline CDR1 reads MNHEY; CDR2 reads SMNVEV (reference sequence). Here the CDR3 DNA reads TGTGCCAGCAGTCCCAACGGGGCCTACGAGCAGTACTTC. Its translation: CASSPNGAYEQYF.

J is TRBJ1-1 and V is TRBV10-3; weak D call: TRBD1 (6 bases). Germline CDR1 ENHRY, CDR2 SYGVKD. The V end was cut by 7 bases, the J end by 2 bases, with 11 bases between. CDR3 length equals 13 residues. CDR3 nucleotide sequence: TGTGCCATCATGGTAGGGGGAAACACTGAAGCTTTCTTT. This encodes CAIMVGGNTEAFF.

The chain uses TRBV5-4 and TRBJ2-2; the match to TRBD2 covers 8 bases. The CDR3 extends over 15 amino acids. The germline V gene has CDR1 SGHNT and CDR2 YYREEE (reference sequence). V was clipped by 4 bases and J by 5 bases; unmatched bases: 7. The CDR3 DNA follows: TGTGCCAGCAGCCCCGGGGGGGCTGGGACCGGGGAGCTGTTTTTT. This sequence encodes CASSPGGAGTGELFF.

This sequence joins TRBV28 and TRBJ1-2; D is ambiguous. Germline V gives CDR1 MDHEN, CDR2 SYDVKM. Trimming left V 3 bases short and J 4 bases short, with 6 bases between. This CDR3 is built from 12 residues. The CDR3 loop reads CASSFGPYGYTF. The CDR3, as DNA: TGTGCCAGCAGTTTTGGCCCCTATGGCTACACCTTC.